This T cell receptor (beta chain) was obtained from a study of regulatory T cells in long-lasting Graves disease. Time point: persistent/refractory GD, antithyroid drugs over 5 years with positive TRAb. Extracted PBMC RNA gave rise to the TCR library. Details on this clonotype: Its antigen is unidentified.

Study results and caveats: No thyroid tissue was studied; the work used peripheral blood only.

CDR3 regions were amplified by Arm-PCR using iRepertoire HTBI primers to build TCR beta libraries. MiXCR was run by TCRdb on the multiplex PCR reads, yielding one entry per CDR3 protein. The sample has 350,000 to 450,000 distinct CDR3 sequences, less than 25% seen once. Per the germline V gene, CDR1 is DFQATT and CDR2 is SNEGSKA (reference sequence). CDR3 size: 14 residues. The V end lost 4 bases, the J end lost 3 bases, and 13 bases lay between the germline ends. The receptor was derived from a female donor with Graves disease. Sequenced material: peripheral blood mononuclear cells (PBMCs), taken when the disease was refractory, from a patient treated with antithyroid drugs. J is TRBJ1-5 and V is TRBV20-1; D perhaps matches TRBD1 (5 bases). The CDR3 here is CSATPGTDNQPQHF. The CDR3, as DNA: TGCAGTGCTACCCCAGGGACGGACAATCAGCCCCAGCATTTT.